This is a list of T cell receptor beta chains from one sample in a study of blood T cell repertoires in COVID-19. Only in-frame clones appear in the TCRdb table, and some are missing; sequencing was by immunoSEQ multiplex PCR. This table has 300,000 or so clones, 90% appearing once. The specimen was PBMCs or T cells enriched from blood (not recorded which). These receptors originate from a woman in her thirties who had recovered from COVID-19. Each CDR3 is given with its conserved first and last residue. D genes are given only for firm matches. Clone size appears in some rows only: once, few, many, or a class for an expanded clone.

v_call: TRBV5-1; d_call: TRBD2; clone_size: -; j_call: TRBJ2-7; cdr3_nt: TGCGCCAGCAGCACCCGGACTAGCGGGACGGCCTACGAGCAGTACTTC; cdr3_aa: CASSTRTSGTAYEQYF
v_call: TRBV7-9; d_call: -; clone_size: few; j_call: TRBJ2-1; cdr3_nt: TGTGCCAGCAGCTATGGGACTTCTAATGAGCAGTTCTTC; cdr3_aa: CASSYGTSNEQFF
v_call: TRBV4-3; d_call: -; clone_size: -; j_call: TRBJ1-6; cdr3_nt: TGCGCCAGCAGCCAAGATTTAGCACCTTCACCCCTCCACTTT; cdr3_aa: CASSQDLAPSPLHF
v_call: TRBV30; d_call: TRBD2; clone_size: once; j_call: TRBJ2-7; cdr3_nt: TGTGCCTGGAGTCCCCCATCGAGCGGGAGTGGCGAGCAGTACTTC; cdr3_aa: CAWSPPSSGSGEQYF
v_call: TRBV6-5; d_call: -; clone_size: -; j_call: TRBJ2-6; cdr3_nt: TGTGCCAGCAGTTACATCAGGGTGACTGGGGCCAACGTCCTGACTTTC; cdr3_aa: CASSYIRVTGANVLTF
v_call: TRBV9; d_call: -; clone_size: -; j_call: TRBJ1-2; cdr3_nt: TGTGCCAGCAGCATAGGGAGCGGATTGGCGTACGGCTACACCTTC; cdr3_aa: CASSIGSGLAYGYTF
v_call: TRBV29-1; d_call: TRBD2; clone_size: -; j_call: TRBJ2-2; cdr3_nt: TGCAGCGCTAAGGGACTAGCGGGAGAAGGGGAGCTGTTTTTT; cdr3_aa: CSAKGLAGEGELFF
v_call: TRBV28; d_call: TRBD1; clone_size: -; j_call: TRBJ1-4; cdr3_nt: TGTGCCAGCAGTTTATTGGGACAGGGGACTGCAACTAATGAAAAACTGTTTTTT; cdr3_aa: CASSLLGQGTATNEKLFF
v_call: TRBV30; d_call: -; clone_size: -; j_call: TRBJ1-2; cdr3_nt: TGTGCCTGGAGTGTAGACACCCTAATCTATGGCTACACCTTC; cdr3_aa: CAWSVDTLIYGYTF
v_call: TRBV27; d_call: TRBD1; clone_size: -; j_call: TRBJ2-7; cdr3_nt: TGTGCCAGCAGCCCGGGACAGGGTCTGGAGCAGTACTTC; cdr3_aa: CASSPGQGLEQYF
v_call: TRBV5-1; d_call: TRBD2; clone_size: -; j_call: TRBJ2-1; cdr3_nt: TGCGCCAGCAGCTTGGGCGGCGGGAGCTCCTACAATGAGCAGTTCTTC; cdr3_aa: CASSLGGGSSYNEQFF
v_call: TRBV7-9; d_call: TRBD1; clone_size: -; j_call: TRBJ1-1; cdr3_nt: TGTGCCAGCAGCGGGGCAGGGGGCGTGAACACTGAAGCTTTCTTT; cdr3_aa: CASSGAGGVNTEAFF
v_call: TRBV24-1; d_call: TRBD1; clone_size: -; j_call: TRBJ2-1; cdr3_nt: TGTGCCACCAGTTCAAATAACAGGGGGCGATTTTACAATGAGCAGTTCTTC; cdr3_aa: CATSSNNRGRFYNEQFF
v_call: TRBV10-3; d_call: -; clone_size: -; j_call: TRBJ1-5; cdr3_nt: TGTGCCATCAGCTACGGGATAGATAATCAGCCCCAGCATTTT; cdr3_aa: CAISYGIDNQPQHF
v_call: TRBV5-1; d_call: TRBD2; clone_size: -; j_call: TRBJ2-5; cdr3_nt: TGCGCCAGCAGCTTGGAGGCTAGCGGAACCCAAGAGACCCAGTACTTC; cdr3_aa: CASSLEASGTQETQYF
v_call: TRBV14; d_call: TRBD1; clone_size: few; j_call: TRBJ1-4; cdr3_nt: TGTGCCAGCAGCCAAGGGGCGACAGGGGGACGTGAAAAACTGTTTTTT; cdr3_aa: CASSQGATGGREKLFF
v_call: TRBV7-2; d_call: -; clone_size: -; j_call: TRBJ2-7; cdr3_nt: TGTGCCAGCAGCCCCGCGGCGAGCTCCTACGAGCAGTACTTC; cdr3_aa: CASSPAASSYEQYF
v_call: TRBV9; d_call: TRBD1; clone_size: once; j_call: TRBJ2-5; cdr3_nt: TGTGCCAGCAGTTTACAGGGGCGAGAGACCCAGTACTTC; cdr3_aa: CASSLQGRETQYF
v_call: TRBV4-2; d_call: TRBD1; clone_size: -; j_call: TRBJ1-5; cdr3_nt: TGTGCCAGCAGCCAAGGGACAGGGACCTATCAGCCCCAGCATTTT; cdr3_aa: CASSQGTGTYQPQHF
v_call: TRBV6-2/TRBV6-3; d_call: -; clone_size: -; j_call: TRBJ2-7; cdr3_nt: TGTGCCAGCAGTTACGACAGCTACGAGCAGTACTTC; cdr3_aa: CASSYDSYEQYF
v_call: TRBV3-1/TRBV3-2; d_call: -; clone_size: -; j_call: TRBJ1-6; cdr3_nt: TGTGCCAGCAGCCCCGTTGGGATGGCAGGGAATTCACCCCTCCACTTT; cdr3_aa: CASSPVGMAGNSPLHF
v_call: TRBV3-1/TRBV3-2; d_call: -; clone_size: -; j_call: TRBJ1-2; cdr3_nt: TGTGCCAGCAGCCAAGATGGCAGGGGCTGGTATGGCTACACCTTC; cdr3_aa: CASSQDGRGWYGYTF
v_call: TRBV5-1; d_call: TRBD1; clone_size: -; j_call: TRBJ2-5; cdr3_nt: TGCGCCAGCAGCAGAACCGGGACAGATCTAAGGTTCGAGACCCAGTACTTC; cdr3_aa: CASSRTGTDLRFETQYF
v_call: TRBV5-5; d_call: TRBD2; clone_size: -; j_call: TRBJ2-7; cdr3_nt: TGTGCCAGCAGCTTGGGGAGGACTAGCGGGAGTGACGAGCAGTACTTC; cdr3_aa: CASSLGRTSGSDEQYF
v_call: TRBV20-1; d_call: -; clone_size: -; j_call: TRBJ1-4; cdr3_nt: TGCAGTGCTGTCGGGAGTGAAAAACTGTTTTTT; cdr3_aa: CSAVGSEKLFF
v_call: TRBV5-6; d_call: TRBD1; clone_size: -; j_call: TRBJ1-6; cdr3_nt: TGTGCCAGCAGCCTAGGACAGGCAAATTCACCCCTCCACTTT; cdr3_aa: CASSLGQANSPLHF
v_call: TRBV29-1; d_call: -; clone_size: -; j_call: TRBJ1-4; cdr3_nt: TGCAGCGCCGCCCGAGAGGCAAAACTGTTTTTT; cdr3_aa: CSAAREAKLFF
v_call: TRBV19; d_call: TRBD2; clone_size: -; j_call: TRBJ2-1; cdr3_nt: TGTGCCAGTAGTATTACTAGCGGGCACGAGAATGAGCAGTTCTTC; cdr3_aa: CASSITSGHENEQFF